Listed here are 3 T cell receptor beta chains from one sample, sequenced in a study of Tregs in tolerant kidney transplant recipients. The method was immunoSEQ multiplex PCR; TCRdb's version includes in-frame clones alone and lacks a portion of them. The sample contains about 83,000 clones, 95% to 98% of which appear only once. The source was CD4+ T cells from blood, collected before the transplant. These receptors came from a human donor who received a combined kidney and bone marrow transplant.

J is TRBJ2-7 and V is TRBV2; weak D call: TRBD2 (5 bases). This CDR3 spans 15 amino acids. The V gene lost 4 bases and the J gene lost 6 bases, with 19 bases spanning the gap. From germline, CDR1 is SNHLY and CDR2 FYNNEI. The CDR3 here is CASSVSRTPPPEQYF. CDR3 nucleotide sequence: TGTGCCAGCAGTGTCAGTAGGACTCCCCCGCCCGAGCAGTACTTC.

The chain uses TRBV7-2 and TRBJ2-7, with TRBD1 matching 7 bases. J lost 2 bases, V lost 5 bases, and 3 bases had no gene match. CDR3 size: 13 residues. Per the germline V gene, CDR1 is SGHTA and CDR2 is FQGNSA. The CDR3 nucleotides are TGTGCCAGCAGCCAGACAGGGACCTACGAGCAGTACTTC. Translating gives CASSQTGTYEQYF.

The rearrangement links TRBV5-4 to TRBJ2-7; D is unclear. The CDR3 covers 13 residues. V was trimmed by 6 bases and J by 6 bases, leaving 16 bases between them. The germline CDR1 and CDR2 sequences are SGHNT and YYREEE (reference sequence). The CDR3 sequence: CASNHPSGSEQYF. The CDR3 nucleotides read TGTGCCAGCAACCACCCCTCCGGTTCCGAGCAGTACTTC.